This T cell receptor (beta chain) was retrieved from a study of blood T cell repertoires in COVID-19. Study overall: From T cells, B-cell-depleted T cells, or PBMCs came the material, which was cDNA or gDNA.

Germline V gives CDR1 SGHVS, CDR2 FQNEAQ. This CDR3 is built from 15 residues. V dropped 3 bases and J dropped 4 bases, with 13 bases sitting between them. Assay used: immunoSEQ multiplex PCR; TCRdb lists only in-frame clones, some missing. The data contain fewer than 350,000 clones, around 90% of them singletons. Cohort allocation depended upon clinical history that participants reported. The TCR originated in a woman aged 18-29 years with acute COVID-19. The chain employs TRBV7-8 and TRBJ2-1, with D maybe TRBD2 (6 bases). Sequencing was done on a sample of PBMCs or T cells enriched from blood (not recorded which). This CDR3 is CASSFRSGYYNEQFF. The DNA of the CDR3 is TGTGCCAGCAGCTTTCGGAGCGGGTATTACAATGAGCAGTTCTTC.